This record concerns one TCR beta chain sequence. TCRdb called the RT-PCR reads again in MiXCR, with one record for every CDR3 protein. The sample comprises 750,000 to 850,000 distinct CDR3 sequences, around 20% of which are singletons, and under 13% rests with the top ten. This entry is derived from a study of response to subunit inactivated influenza vaccine. CDR1 and CDR2 from the germline V gene are SGHRS and YFSETQ. The V and J ends lost 2 bases and 1 base, in that order; junction bases with no gene match: 10. CDR3 length: 17 amino acids. The specimen comprised PBMCs from blood, sampled roughly 5 days after vaccination. This sequence was found in a man aged 45-65 years who received an inactivated influenza vaccine. The V gene is TRBV5-1, the J gene TRBJ2-3, with TRBD2 matching 7 bases. CDR3 in amino acids: CASSFRLGEGRTDTQYF. The CDR3 region has the DNA TGCGCCAGCAGCTTTCGTCTCGGGGAGGGTCGCACAGATACGCAGTATTTT. The full variable domain, rest sourced from reference TRBV5-1 and TRBJ2-3, is KAGVTQTPRYLIKTRGQQVTLSCSPISGHRSVSWYQQTPGQGLQFLFEYFSETQRNKGNFPGRFSGRQFSNSRSEMNVSTLELGDSALYLCASSFRLGEGRTDTQYFGPGTRLTVL.